Described below is a single TCR beta chain sequence and its context. Antigen: not known. The data were taken from a study of siplizumab effects on memory and regulatory T cells. Study-wide findings and caveats: The authors could not assign a naive or memory phenotype to roughly 75-95% of proliferating CD4+ or CD8+ clones. Unstimulated subset assignment was obtained for only a minor fraction of alloreactive clones. Naive T cells were seen as more diverse than memory cells and as major alloresponse contributors.

Assays captured 90,000 or so TCR templates per sample. Assay used: immunoSEQ multiplex PCR; TCRdb lists only in-frame clones, some missing. The sample carries approximately 100,000 clones, 92% recorded once. V dropped 3 bases and J dropped 5 bases, with 8 bases sitting between them. Germline loops: CDR1 SQVTM, CDR2 ANQGSEA. The CDR3 sequence is 12 residues long. The sequencing sample was made of Tregs sorted from blood. V usage is TRBV29-1 and J usage is TRBJ2-1, with D unclear. The clonotype originates from a human donor in good health. The CDR3 sequence: CSVDYRNNEQFF. The CDR3 nucleotides are TGCAGCGTTGACTACCGTAACAATGAGCAGTTCTTC.